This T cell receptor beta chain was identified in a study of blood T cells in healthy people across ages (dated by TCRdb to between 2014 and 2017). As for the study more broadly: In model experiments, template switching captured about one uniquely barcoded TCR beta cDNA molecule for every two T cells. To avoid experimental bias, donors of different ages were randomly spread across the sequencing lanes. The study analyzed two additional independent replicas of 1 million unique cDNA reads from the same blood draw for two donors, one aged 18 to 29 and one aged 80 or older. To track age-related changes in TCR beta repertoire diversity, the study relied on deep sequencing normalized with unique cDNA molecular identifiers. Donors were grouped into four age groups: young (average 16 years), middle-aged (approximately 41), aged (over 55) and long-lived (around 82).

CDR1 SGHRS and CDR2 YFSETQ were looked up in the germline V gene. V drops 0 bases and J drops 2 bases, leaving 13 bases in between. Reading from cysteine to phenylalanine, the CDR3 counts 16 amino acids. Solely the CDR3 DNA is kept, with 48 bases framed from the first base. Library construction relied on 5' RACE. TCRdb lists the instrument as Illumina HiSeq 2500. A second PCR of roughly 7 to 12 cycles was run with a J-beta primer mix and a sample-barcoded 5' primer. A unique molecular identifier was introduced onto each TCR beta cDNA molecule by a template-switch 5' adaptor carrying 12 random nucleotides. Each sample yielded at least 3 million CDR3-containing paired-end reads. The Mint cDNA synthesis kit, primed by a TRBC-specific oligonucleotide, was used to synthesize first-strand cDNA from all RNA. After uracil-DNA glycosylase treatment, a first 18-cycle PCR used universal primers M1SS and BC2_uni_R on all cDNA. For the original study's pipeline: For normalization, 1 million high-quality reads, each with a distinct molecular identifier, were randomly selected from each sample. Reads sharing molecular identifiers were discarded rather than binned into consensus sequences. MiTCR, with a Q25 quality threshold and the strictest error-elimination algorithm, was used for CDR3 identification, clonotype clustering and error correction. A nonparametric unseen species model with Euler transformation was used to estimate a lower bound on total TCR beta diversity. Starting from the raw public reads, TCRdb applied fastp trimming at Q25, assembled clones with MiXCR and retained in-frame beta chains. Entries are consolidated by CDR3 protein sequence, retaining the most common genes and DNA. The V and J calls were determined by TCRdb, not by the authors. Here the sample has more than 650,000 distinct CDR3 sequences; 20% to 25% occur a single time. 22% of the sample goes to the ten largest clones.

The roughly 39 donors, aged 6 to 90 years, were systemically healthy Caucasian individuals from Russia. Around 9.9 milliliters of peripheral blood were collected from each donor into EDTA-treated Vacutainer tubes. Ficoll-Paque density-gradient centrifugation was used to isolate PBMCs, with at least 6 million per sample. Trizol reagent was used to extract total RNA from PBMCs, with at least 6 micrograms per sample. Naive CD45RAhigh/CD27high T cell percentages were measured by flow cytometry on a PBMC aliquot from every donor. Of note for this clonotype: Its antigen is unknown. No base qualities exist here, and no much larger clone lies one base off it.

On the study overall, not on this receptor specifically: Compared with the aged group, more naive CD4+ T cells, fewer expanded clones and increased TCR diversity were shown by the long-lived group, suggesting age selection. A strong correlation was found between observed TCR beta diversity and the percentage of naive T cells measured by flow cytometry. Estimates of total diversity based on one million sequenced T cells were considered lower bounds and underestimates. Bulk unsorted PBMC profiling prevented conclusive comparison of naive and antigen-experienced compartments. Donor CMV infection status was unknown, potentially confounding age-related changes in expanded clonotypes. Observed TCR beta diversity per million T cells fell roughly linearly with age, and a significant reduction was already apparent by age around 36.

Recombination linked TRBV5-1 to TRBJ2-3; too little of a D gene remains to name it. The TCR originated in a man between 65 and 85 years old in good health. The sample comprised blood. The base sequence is TGCGCCAGCAGCTTGGGGGTCGTTGCAGACACAGATACGCAGTATTTT. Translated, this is CASSLGVVADTDTQYF.